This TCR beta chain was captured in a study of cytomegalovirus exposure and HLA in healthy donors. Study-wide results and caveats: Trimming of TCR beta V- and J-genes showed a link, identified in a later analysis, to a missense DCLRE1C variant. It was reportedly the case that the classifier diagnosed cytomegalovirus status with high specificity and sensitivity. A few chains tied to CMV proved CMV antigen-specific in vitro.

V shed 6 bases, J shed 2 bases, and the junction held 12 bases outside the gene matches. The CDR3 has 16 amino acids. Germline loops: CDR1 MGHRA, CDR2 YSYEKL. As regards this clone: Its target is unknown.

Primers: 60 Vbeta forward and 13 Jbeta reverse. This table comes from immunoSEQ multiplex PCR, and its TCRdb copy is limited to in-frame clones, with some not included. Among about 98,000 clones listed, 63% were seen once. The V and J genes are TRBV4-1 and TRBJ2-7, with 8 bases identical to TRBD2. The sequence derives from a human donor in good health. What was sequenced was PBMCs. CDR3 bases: TGCGCCAGCAGTTACGGGAGAGCGGGAGAGACCTACGAGCAGTACTTC. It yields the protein CASSYGRAGETYEQYF.